The 16 T cell receptor beta chains given below trace back to one sample, sequenced in a study of T cell repertoires in cytomegalovirus infection. TCRdb used MiXCR to reprocess the reads, holding one entry per CDR3 protein. The table lists 150,000 or so distinct CDR3 sequences, 5.5% to 7% of them singletons. Sequenced input: PBMCs. These receptors were taken from a human donor in good health (CMV status not recorded). Some clones in this sample may be carry-over from other donors' samples.

In its sample, this clonotype was seen a few times. This chain links TRBV5-3 with TRBJ2-1; D remains unclear. TRBV5-3 is an ORF, with its function uncertain. V lost 9 bases and J 0 bases, leaving 25 bases between the germline ends. The CDR3 consists of 18 residues. CDR3 loop: CATPISHPNPRSYNEQFF. CDR3 sequence (DNA): TGTGCCACCCCCATATCCCATCCGAATCCTCGCTCCTACAATGAGCAGTTCTTC.

This clonotype was seen repeatedly, ten times or more. The rearrangement joins TRBV7-2 to TRBJ1-3; D not resolved. V lost 2 bases, J lost 2 bases, and 10 bases lay in between. Germline V gene sequence: CDR1 SGHTA, CDR2 FQGNSA. This CDR3 comprises 15 residues. CDR3 in amino acids: CASSLIRAAGNTIYF. CDR3 DNA sequence: TGTGCCAGCAGCTTAATCCGGGCCGCTGGAAACACCATATATTTT.

This clonotype was detected a few times. This rearrangement joins TRBV2 to TRBJ2-4, with D possibly matching TRBD1 (5 bases). V gave up 4 bases and J gave up 9 bases, with 13 bases separating them. The CDR3 covers 13 residues. Germline V gene data show CDR1 as SNHLY and CDR2 as FYNNEI. The CDR3 region is CASSGARVSIQYF. The CDR3 DNA is TGTGCCAGCAGTGGAGCCAGGGTTAGCATTCAGTACTTC.

Turning to this clonotype: This may come from a read error, since a much larger clone is one base off. The J gene is TRBJ2-7, the V gene TRBV6-6; D not certain. Germline CDR1 is MNHNY and CDR2 is SVGAGI (reference sequence). The CDR3 runs to 11 residues. DNA for the CDR3: TGTGCCAGCAGGTTCTCCTACGAGCTGTACTTC. This translates into CASRFSYELYF.

The sample holds many counts of this clonotype. The chain uses TRBV19 and TRBJ2-6, with 9 bases aligning to TRBD2. CDR3 size: 21 residues. The germline V gene has CDR1 LNHDA and CDR2 SQIVND (reference sequence). With 5 bases clipped from V and 0 bases from J, the junction kept 17 bases outside the gene matches. CDR3 residues: CASSGAGASGVRLSGANVLTF. The DNA of the CDR3 is TGTGCCAGTAGTGGAGCCGGGGCTAGCGGGGTCCGCCTCTCTGGGGCCAACGTCCTGACTTTC.

The sample holds many counts of this clonotype. The gene calls are TRBV11-2 and TRBJ1-5; tentative D call: TRBD1 (5 bases). V was cut by 1 base and J by 3 bases, with 7 bases left in between. Germline-derived CDR1 and CDR2 are SGHAT and FQNNGV. CDR3 size: 14 residues. The CDR3 sequence: CASSLAGTNQPQHF. The CDR3 DNA reads TGTGCCAGCAGCTTAGCGGGGACCAATCAGCCCCAGCATTTT.

This clonotype has at least ten counts. V and J are TRBV11-2 and TRBJ1-2; no firm D call. The CDR3 has 16 residues. The germline gives CDR1 SGHAT, CDR2 FQNNGV. V was clipped by 3 bases and J by 3 bases, with 17 bases between them. CDR3 amino acids: CASSFLRGGGDYGYTF. Here the CDR3 DNA reads TGTGCCAGCAGCTTTCTTCGAGGTGGTGGGGACTATGGCTACACCTTC.

This clonotype was seen many times. V is TRBV7-8 and J is TRBJ1-6, with D perhaps TRBD1 (5 bases). Per the germline V gene, CDR1 is SGHVS and CDR2 is FQNEAQ. Trimming pared 0 bases from V and 10 bases from J, leaving 16 bases between. The CDR3 is made up of 16 amino acids. The DNA of the CDR3 is TGTGCCAGCAGCTTAGCGCCCAGGGCTGGAAGATCACCCCTCCACTTT. Amino acids: CASSLAPRAGRSPLHF.

This sequence joins TRBV2 and TRBJ1-1; D is possibly TRBD1 (6 bases). The V end was cut by 7 bases, the J end by 1 base, with 13 bases between. The CDR3 loop spans 14 amino acids. Germline CDR1 SNHLY, CDR2 FYNNEI. DNA for the CDR3: TGTGCCAGCACACTTGGACAGCCGAACACTGAAGCTTTCTTT. As protein: CASTLGQPNTEAFF. The entire variable domain, with the rest obtained from reference TRBV2 and TRBJ1-1, is as follows: EPEVTQTPSHQVTQMGQEVILRCVPISNHLYFYWYRQILGQKVEFLVSFYNNEISEKSEIFDDQFSVERPDGSNFTLKIRSTKLEDSAMYFCASTLGQPNTEAFFGQGTRLTVV.

There are many counts of this clonotype. The chain combines TRBV7-9 with TRBJ1-1; D unclear. Per the germline V gene, CDR1 is SEHNR and CDR2 is FQNEAQ (reference sequence). V shed 4 bases and J shed 13 bases, with 19 bases lying between them. There are 13 residues in the CDR3. For the CDR3, the DNA is TGTGCCAGCAGCTCCCCTGCGGCAAAAAGGTTTTTCTTT. The encoded protein is CASSSPAAKRFFF.

This clonotype was seen at least ten times. The V and J genes are TRBV7-2 and TRBJ1-2; TRBD1 matches 8 bases. V gave up 3 bases and J gave up 3 bases; unmatched junction bases: 0. Germline lookup yields CDR1 SGHTA and CDR2 FQGNSA. The CDR3 is 13 residues long. CDR3 coding DNA: TGTGCCAGCAGCTTGGACAGGGACTATGGCTACACCTTC. Protein: CASSLDRDYGYTF.

Of note for this clonotype: A read error may explain this, as a much larger clone is one base away. The chain employs TRBV15 and TRBJ2-1; 8 bases fit TRBD2. Trimming at V came to 2 bases and at J to 5 bases, leaving 8 bases not matched to a gene. The CDR3 covers 16 residues. Germline-derived CDR1 and CDR2 are LNHNV and YYDKDF (reference sequence). The CDR3 reads CATSRSGTGGNNEQFF. The CDR3, as DNA: TGTGCCACCAGCAGATCGGGGACGGGGGGGAACAATGAGCAGTTCTTC. The entire variable domain, with the rest obtained from reference TRBV15 and TRBJ2-1, is as follows: DAMVIQNPRYQVTQFGKPVTLSCSQTLNHNVMYWYQQKSSQAPKLLFHYYDKDFNNEADTPDNFQSRRPNTSFCFLDIRSPGLGDTAMYLCATSRSGTGGNNEQFFGPGTRLTVL.

This clonotype came up many times. This chain connects TRBV20-1 to TRBJ1-3; D is possibly TRBD1 (5 bases). The CDR3 has 15 amino acids. The V gene's germline CDR1 is DFQATT and CDR2 SNEGSKA (reference sequence). The CDR3 sequence: CTAVGGIRFGNTIYF. The DNA for the CDR3 is TGCACCGCAGTTGGGGGAATCCGCTTTGGAAACACCATATATTTT.

There are many counts of this clonotype. The chain recombines TRBV6-6 with TRBJ2-2; no clear D. This CDR3 has 14 amino acids. Looked up from germline, CDR1 is MNHNY and CDR2 is SVGAGI (reference sequence). Trimming removed 6 bases at V and 7 bases at J, with 15 bases between. CDR3 DNA sequence: TGTGCCAGCAGGCCCACTACAGATTACGGGGAGCTGTTTTTT. It yields the protein CASRPTTDYGELFF.

Ten or more counts support this clonotype. CDR3 bases: TGTGCCAGCAGCCCCGGGGAGACGAATCCCGGAGATGGCTACACCTTC. Amino acids: CASSPGETNPGDGYTF. The chain is built from TRBV12-3 or TRBV12-4 and TRBJ1-2, with D unclear. Deletions cut 6 bases from V and 6 bases from J, with 23 bases between. This CDR3 is 16 amino acids long.

This clonotype came up a few times. V and J are TRBV11-2 and TRBJ2-5; D gene unclear. This CDR3 contains 16 residues. V was trimmed by 0 bases and J by 9 bases, leaving 20 bases between them. The germline CDR1 and CDR2 sequences are SGHAT and FQNNGV. The CDR3, as DNA: TGTGCCAGCAGCTTAGAGGGAACCGGACCCCTCAGCTCCCAGTACTTC. Translating gives CASSLEGTGPLSSQYF.